The 4 T cell receptor beta chains given below trace back to one sample, sequenced in a study of CD8 T cells in ankylosing spondylitis. Whole-study findings and limits: Apparently characteristic of ankylosing spondylitis blood was a TCR beta motif (under ten highly homologous variants).

From the 5' RACE reads, TCRdb called clonotypes with MiXCR, one entry per CDR3 protein. The repertoire includes over 600,000 distinct CDR3 sequences, around 20% of them detected once, and 19% sits in the top ten. No antigen has been identified for these receptors. The sequencing input was blood, either unsorted or a sorted T cell fraction (not recorded which). These receptors came from a male donor with ankylosing spondylitis.

This chain links TRBV12-3 or TRBV12-4 with TRBJ1-2, with D uncertain. CDR3 length equals 15 residues. The germline V and J ends were trimmed by 5 bases and 3 bases, with 16 bases remaining between them. The CDR3 reads CASSPLITAYYGYTF. In nucleotides, the CDR3 is TGTGCCAGCAGTCCTCTCATAACAGCCTACTATGGCTACACCTTC.

This clonotype has more than one count but fewer than ten. The chain joins TRBV20-1 to TRBJ2-1; possibly TRBD2 for D (5 bases). Germline CDR1 is DFQATT and CDR2 is SNEGSKA (reference sequence). V lost 5 bases and J lost 0, with 17 bases in between. The CDR3 extends over 16 amino acids. The CDR3 protein is CSAPSHEVYSYNEQFF. In DNA form, the CDR3 reads TGCAGTGCTCCTAGCCATGAAGTCTACTCCTACAATGAGCAGTTCTTC.

This rearrangement joins TRBV5-1 to TRBJ1-2, with TRBD1 identical over 8 bases. V dropped 4 bases and J dropped 3; count of bases not matched to a gene: 8. The germline CDR1 and CDR2 sequences are SGHRS and YFSETQ. The CDR3 contains 15 residues. CDR3: CASSPGQGMDYGYTF. The CDR3 DNA is TGCGCCAGCAGCCCAGGACAGGGAATGGACTATGGCTACACCTTC. Full variable domain (missing parts from reference TRBV5-1 and TRBJ1-2): KAGVTQTPRYLIKTRGQQVTLSCSPISGHRSVSWYQQTPGQGLQFLFEYFSETQRNKGNFPGRFSGRQFSNSRSEMNVSTLELGDSALYLCASSPGQGMDYGYTFGSGTRLTVV.

In this sample, this clonotype turned up a few times. The rearrangement joins TRBV7-2 to TRBJ2-7; no definite D call. CDR1 and CDR2 (germline): SGHTA, FQGNSA. V shed 2 bases and J shed 1 base, with 9 bases lying between them. The CDR3 length is 14 residues. The CDR3 loop reads CASSLRPLSYEQYF. CDR3 DNA: TGTGCCAGCAGCTTAAGACCCCTTTCCTACGAGCAGTACTTC.